The clone carrying this T cell receptor beta chain was seen a few times. Its antigen is unidentified. Trimming cost V 3 bases and J 2 bases, with 12 bases left between them. CDR3 size: 14 residues. The germline V gene encodes CDR1 SGHRS and CDR2 YFSETQ. This record comes from a study of post-analysis software for immune sequencing data. The study, taken as a whole, reports: There were five TRBV segments more frequent in patients than controls, and TRBV5-6, TRBV5-1 and TRBV20-1 were among them.

The authors incorporated unique molecular identifiers into the TCR beta cDNA libraries. In TCRdb, the PCR reads were re-called with MiXCR into one record per CDR3 protein. This table holds some 890,000 distinct CDR3 sequences, roughly half found once. This clonotype was sampled from a girl between 5 and 17 years old with multiple sclerosis. The sample consisted of blood. J is TRBJ2-7 and V is TRBV5-1, with D uncertain. The CDR3 loop is CASSWAGGTYEQYF. CDR3 nucleotides: TGCGCCAGCAGCTGGGCAGGCGGAACCTACGAGCAGTACTTC.